One T cell receptor (beta chain) is described in this entry. The antigen remains undetermined. Other DNA sequences in the sample encode the same CDR3. CD4+ cells underwent separation, giving CD45RA+ naive and CD45RA-negative memory subsets. The CDR3 runs to 13 residues. CDR1 and CDR2 from the germline V gene are SNHLY and FYNNEI. Trimming removed 6 bases from V and 0 bases from J, with 8 bases in between. Per the original methods: Junction-only sequences produced by ImmunoSEQ had no quality scores, so filtering differed. Sequencing used immunoSEQ multiplex PCR; TCRdb keeps in-frame clones, though not all of them. Clone size and the V and J calls come from that table; the DNA yielded D and trimming. This table holds fewer than 3 million clones, around 90% found once. The data are from a study of shared clonotypes between healthy human individuals. Study-wide background: CD4 naive and memory got three plates each, CD8 naive two, CD8 memory one. Study-wide results and caveats: Non-shared clonotypes had lower generation probabilities than those shared by all four donors.

The source material was naive CD4+ T cells from PBMCs. Subset specified: CD45RA+ positively selected. This receptor was obtained from a man younger than 35 in good health. Some clones in this sample may be carry-over from other donors' samples. J is TRBJ1-1 and V is TRBV2; D ambiguous. The DNA for the CDR3 is TGTGCCAGCAGCGTTGGGGTGAACACTGAAGCTTTCTTT. Its protein is CASSVGVNTEAFF.